Below are 7 T cell receptor beta chains sequenced from a single sample in a study of beta chain features in type 1 diabetes. Study-wide results and caveats: The study found moderately but significantly shorter TCRB CDR3s in all four CD4+ subsets of Type 1 diabetes patients.

The whole isolated RNA underwent reverse transcription, so sequencing captured expressed TCRB transcripts. Method: immunoSEQ multiplex PCR; TCRdb's copy keeps in-frame clones and lacks some. In the table there are 150,000 to 200,000 clones, roughly 60% of which are singletons. Antigen specificity for these receptors is unknown. Source material: naive CD4+ T cells from blood. Receptors were obtained from a man aged 25-40 years with type 1 diabetes.

This clone has just a few counts. The rearrangement links TRBV7-8 to TRBJ2-3; either TRBD1 or TRBD2 may fit D (5 bases each). Between the trimmed V and J ends, which lost 5 bases and 1 base, there was a span of 7 bases. This CDR3 contains 13 residues. Germline CDR1 SGHVS, CDR2 FQNEAQ. The DNA for the CDR3 is TGTGCCAGCAGCCTGGGGGGCACAGATACGCAGTATTTT. Translation: CASSLGGTDTQYF. The whole variable domain, remainder taken from reference TRBV7-8 and TRBJ2-3, is GAGVSQSPRYKVAKRGQDVALRCDPISGHVSLFWYQQALGQGPEFLTYFQNEAQLDKSGLPSDRFFAERPEGSVSTLKIQRTQQEDSAVYLCASSLGGTDTQYFGPGTRLTVL.

In this sample, this clone turned up once. The chain combines TRBV7-2 with TRBJ2-1, with 10 nucleotides matching TRBD2. Unmatched junction bases numbered 8, after V lost 5 bases and J lost 4 bases. The CDR3 sequence is 16 residues long. Germline lookup yields CDR1 SGHTA and CDR2 FQGNSA. For the CDR3, the DNA is TGTGCCAGCAGCCGAATAGCGGGGGGCCTATACAATGAGCAGTTCTTC. Translating it yields CASSRIAGGLYNEQFF. The full variable domain, rest sourced from reference TRBV7-2 and TRBJ2-1, is GAGVSQSPSNKVTEKGKDVELRCDPISGHTALYWYRQSLGQGLEFLIYFQGNSAPDKSGLPSDRFSAERTGGSVSTLTIQRTQQEDSAVYLCASSRIAGGLYNEQFFGPGTRLTVL.

This chain links TRBV19 with TRBJ2-6; D unresolved. Trimming stripped 7 bases from V and 4 bases from J, with 8 bases between. From germline, CDR1 is LNHDA and CDR2 SQIVND (reference sequence). The CDR3 extends over 13 amino acids. DNA of the CDR3: TGTGCCAGTACCTTCCCCGGGGCCAACGTCCTGACTTTC. It codes for CASTFPGANVLTF.

This clone was observed a few times. This chain joins TRBV14 and TRBJ2-3, with D possibly being TRBD1 or TRBD2 (6 bases each). Germline CDR1 SGHDN, CDR2 FVKESK. This CDR3 region has 16 residues. V was pared by 4 bases and J by 7 bases, with 21 bases between. CDR3 sequence reads: CASSPGRGPPRNTQYF. DNA for the CDR3: TGTGCCAGCAGCCCCGGTCGGGGGCCCCCGAGGAATACGCAGTATTTT.

V and J are TRBV2 and TRBJ2-3; tentative D call: TRBD1 (5 bases). The germline V and J ends were trimmed by 2 bases and 0 bases, with 6 bases remaining between them. The CDR3 is 14 residues long. Germline lookup yields CDR1 SNHLY and CDR2 FYNNEI. The CDR3 DNA sequence: TGTGCCAGCAGTGAACAGGGCAGCACAGATACGCAGTATTTT. It encodes CASSEQGSTDTQYF. The whole variable domain, remainder taken from reference TRBV2 and TRBJ2-3, is EPEVTQTPSHQVTQMGQEVILRCVPISNHLYFYWYRQILGQKVEFLVSFYNNEISEKSEIFDDQFSVERPDGSNFTLKIRSTKLEDSAMYFCASSEQGSTDTQYFGPGTRLTVL.

The CDR3 loop reads CASSTGKVYEQYF. DNA of the CDR3: TGTGCCAGCAGCACCGGGAAGGTCTACGAGCAGTACTTC. The chain employs TRBV7-9 and TRBJ2-7; TRBD2 is a possible D gene (5 bases). The CDR3 is 13 residues long. The V gene's germline CDR1 is SEHNR and CDR2 FQNEAQ (reference sequence). V dropped 5 bases and J dropped 3 bases, with 11 bases sitting between them.

This clone turned up a few times. The chain links TRBV20-1 to TRBJ1-4; D unresolved. The germline CDR1 and CDR2 sequences are DFQATT and SNEGSKA (reference sequence). The CDR3 spans 11 residues. Trimming took 5 bases from V and 8 from J, leaving 9 bases between them. CDR3 bases: TGCAGTGCTGGCACGAGGGAAAAACTGTTTTTT. Translating gives CSAGTREKLFF.